This T cell receptor (beta chain) was obtained from a study of T cell responses to AZD1222 COVID-19 vaccine. Whole-study findings and limits: Receipt of two AZD1222 doses was followed by a rise in Spike-specific TCR breadth and depth. The study identified only six AZD1222 recipients as seropositive at baseline. Regions 160-218 and 743-854 held dominance among vaccine-associated CD4 TCRs, which spanned spike. Donors were largely white British and mainly female; clonal diversity was possibly underestimated.

Data came from immunoSEQ multiplex PCR; TCRdb stores just in-frame clones and leaves some out. The data hold about 160,000 clones, with about nine tenths observed a single time. CDR1 and CDR2 (germline): KGHSH, LQKENI. The CDR3 consists of 12 residues. V lost 3 bases to trimming and J lost 8 bases, with 7 bases between them. As to this clone: What it binds is not known.

The clonotype comes from an adult in good health. The specimen comprised peripheral blood, sampled on day 0 of AZD1222 vaccination. This chain connects TRBV18 to TRBJ2-2; D gene unclear. The CDR3 loop reads CASSPGGGELFF. For the CDR3, the DNA is TGTGCCAGCTCACCGGGCGGTGGGGAGCTGTTTTTT.